The 27 T cell receptor beta chains below were found in one sample sequenced in a study of T cells after yellow fever vaccination. TCRdb used MiXCR to reprocess the 5' RACE reads, holding one entry per CDR3 protein. The sample has roughly 330,000 distinct CDR3 sequences; around 7.3% are singletons. Sample: PBMCs, taken approximately 47 days after the first yellow fever vaccination. The receptors were gathered from a man between 18 and 29 years old who received the YFV17D yellow fever vaccine.

This clonotype has only a few counts. The chain has TRBV6-5 and TRBJ2-3; no clear D gene. V was cut by 4 bases and J by 6 bases, with 17 bases left in between. The CDR3 runs 15 residues. Per germline, CDR1 MNHEY and CDR2 SVGAGI. This CDR3 is CASSSPSVPEDTQYF. CDR3 sequence (DNA): TGTGCCAGCAGTTCCCCCTCCGTTCCTGAGGATACGCAGTATTTT.

In this sample, this clonotype turned up many times. The J gene is TRBJ2-3, the V gene TRBV7-3, with 7 bases matching TRBD2. The CDR3 has 16 amino acids. The V gene end was trimmed by 5 bases and the J gene end by 2 bases; junction bases not matched to a gene: 10. Looked up from germline, CDR1 is SGHTA and CDR2 is FQGTGA. In DNA form, the CDR3 reads TGTGCCAGCAGCCCCCAGGGAGGGGTTTACACAGATACGCAGTATTTT. It is translated as CASSPQGGVYTDTQYF.

The table lists this clonotype with a few counts. The DNA for the CDR3 is TGTGCCAGCAGTGAATTGGGACCGAACACTGAAGCTTTCTTT. Translating gives CASSELGPNTEAFF. The chain carries TRBV6-1 and TRBJ1-1, with a weak D call TRBD1 (5 bases). V lost 2 bases and J lost 1, with 8 bases in between. There are 14 residues in the CDR3. Germline values: CDR1 MNHNS, CDR2 SASEGT.

The chain carries TRBV7-9 and TRBJ2-7, with TRBD2 matching 7 bases. The CDR3 has 16 residues. CDR1 and CDR2 from the germline V gene are SEHNR and FQNEAQ (reference sequence). V lost 4 bases, J lost 4 bases, and 13 bases stayed unmatched. The CDR3 DNA reads TGTGCCAGCAGCTCACTGGGGGGGACTTCCAATTACGAGCAGTACTTC. It codes for CASSSLGGTSNYEQYF.

This clonotype has just a few counts. The V call is TRBV6-2 or TRBV6-3, the J call TRBJ2-7; perhaps TRBD2 as D (7 bases). CDR1 and CDR2 from the germline V gene are MNHEY and SVGEGT. CDR3 length: 14 residues. V lost 4 bases, J lost 3 bases, and 13 bases lay in between. Here the CDR3 DNA reads TGTGCCAGCAGTTCCAGGGGAGGGAGCTACGAGCAGTACGTC. Protein product: CASSSRGGSYEQYV.

The chain joins TRBV5-1 to TRBJ2-2; D gene ambiguous. Germline V gene data show CDR1 as SGHRS and CDR2 as YFSETQ. The V gene lost 0 bases and the J gene lost 6 bases, with 6 bases spanning the gap. The CDR3 has 13 amino acids. The CDR3 bases are TGCGCCAGCAGCTTGGAGCGTTCCGGGGAGCTGTTTTTT. Protein: CASSLERSGELFF.

In this sample, this clonotype turned up a few times. The chain has TRBV6-5 and TRBJ2-6; no reliable D call. Germline-derived CDR1 and CDR2 are MNHEY and SVGAGI. Trimming cost V 2 bases and J 2 bases, with 10 bases left between them. This CDR3 comprises 16 residues. DNA for the CDR3: TGTGCCAGCAGTTACGGTTTCGGGCCTGGGGCCAACGTCCTGACTTTC. Its protein product is CASSYGFGPGANVLTF.

This clonotype was seen a few times. This rearrangement joins TRBV7-2 to TRBJ2-6, with 9 positions matching TRBD1. This CDR3 has 17 residues. The germline V gene has CDR1 SGHTA and CDR2 FQGNSA. V was pared by 8 bases and J by 0 bases, with 8 bases of the junction left unmatched. CDR3 sequence: CASGRDRVPSGANVLTF. DNA for the CDR3: TGTGCCAGCGGCCGGGACAGGGTCCCCTCTGGGGCCAACGTCCTGACTTTC.

This clonotype was counted a few times. The V call is TRBV7-3, the J call TRBJ2-1, with 8 bases lining up with TRBD1. The V gene's germline CDR1 is SGHTA and CDR2 FQGTGA. V trimming: 5 bases; J trimming: 0 bases; junction bases outside the gene matches: 6. The CDR3 is 16 amino acids. CDR3 sequence (DNA): TGTGCCAGCAGCACAACACAGGGGGGCTCCTACAATGAGCAGTTCTTC. It yields the protein CASSTTQGGSYNEQFF.

This clonotype was picked up many times. V usage is TRBV18 and J usage is TRBJ2-1; 9 bases are a match to TRBD2. The CDR3 loop spans 14 amino acids. V trimming: 3 bases; J trimming: 8 bases; junction bases outside the gene matches: 5. Germline V gene lookup returns CDR1 KGHSH and CDR2 LQKENI. CDR3 bases: TGTGCCAGCTCACCGGGACTAGCTGGGGATGAGCAGTTCTTC. Encoded protein: CASSPGLAGDEQFF.

This clonotype occurred many times. The chain recombines TRBV7-3 with TRBJ2-1, with TRBD2 identical over 9 bases. The CDR3 is 16 residues long. Germline loops: CDR1 SGHTA, CDR2 FQGTGA. Unmatched junction bases numbered 9, after V lost 5 bases and J lost 4 bases. The CDR3 DNA follows: TGTGCCAGCAGCGGCGGGGGGGCTAATATATACAATGAGCAGTTCTTC. Protein sequence: CASSGGGANIYNEQFF.

Ten or more counts support this clonotype. The chain recombines TRBV25-1 with TRBJ2-7; the match to TRBD2 covers 7 bases. Trimming at V came to 5 bases and at J to 5 bases, leaving 3 bases not matched to a gene. Germline V gene sequence: CDR1 MGHDK, CDR2 SYGVNS. The CDR3 has 12 amino acids. The CDR3 coding sequence is TGTGCCAGCAGTCTTGCGGGGGACGAGCAGTACTTC. Translated: CASSLAGDEQYF.

V is TRBV7-3 and J is TRBJ2-1; 14 positions match TRBD2. The CDR3 consists of 18 residues. Germline assignment: CDR1 SGHTA and CDR2 FQGTGA. V trimming: 1 base; J trimming: 9 bases; junction bases outside the gene matches: 11. For the CDR3, the DNA is TGTGCCAGCAGCTTAAACTGGAAGGGACTAGCGGGGGATGGTGAGCAGTTCTTC. It translates to CASSLNWKGLAGDGEQFF.

This clonotype occurred a few times. This chain links TRBV10-3 with TRBJ1-5; D is ambiguous. The CDR3 has 15 residues. Germline CDR1 ENHRY, CDR2 SYGVKD. Trimming cost V 0 bases and J 5 bases, with 11 bases left between them. CDR3 amino acids: CAISESEDSDQPQHF. The CDR3 DNA sequence: TGTGCCATCAGTGAGTCGGAGGACTCAGATCAGCCCCAGCATTTT.

This sequence joins TRBV7-9 and TRBJ2-2; D remains unclear. The length of the CDR3 is 16 residues. Trimming took 1 base from V and 1 from J, leaving 10 bases between them. Germline lookup yields CDR1 SEHNR and CDR2 FQNEAQ (reference sequence). The CDR3 DNA reads TGTGCCAGCAGCTTAGGACGGAGCGAGAACACCGGGGAGCTGTTTTTT. It encodes CASSLGRSENTGELFF.

At least ten counts were recorded for this clonotype. The chain has TRBV4-3 and TRBJ2-3; D gene uncertain. Per germline, CDR1 LGHNA and CDR2 YSLEER. The V gene lost 1 base and the J gene lost 2 bases, with 4 bases spanning the gap. The CDR3 covers 13 residues. CDR3 protein: CASSQAPTDTQYF. The CDR3 nucleotides are TGCGCCAGCAGCCAAGCCCCCACAGATACGCAGTATTTT.

The chain is built from TRBV6-2 or TRBV6-3 and TRBJ2-5; a possible D gene is TRBD1 (5 bases). The V gene lost 2 bases and the J gene lost 4 bases, with 14 bases spanning the gap. This CDR3 spans 15 amino acids. Germline V lookup: CDR1 MNHEY, CDR2 SVGEGT. The CDR3 sequence: CASSYKGRTRETQYF. The CDR3 bases are TGTGCCAGCAGTTACAAGGGCAGGACAAGAGAGACCCAGTACTTC.

This clonotype has more than one count but fewer than ten. The chain employs TRBV6-2 or TRBV6-3 and TRBJ1-5; D may be TRBD1 (5 bases). CDR3 length equals 14 residues. Trimming took 6 bases from V and 7 from J, leaving 16 bases between them. CDR1 is MNHEY and CDR2 is SVGEGT in the germline V gene. For the CDR3, the DNA is TGTGCCAGCAGGGACCCGGGGGGTTTACAGCCCCAGCATTTT. Protein: CASRDPGGLQPQHF.

This clonotype was observed a handful of times. The chain is built from TRBV11-2 and TRBJ2-3; perhaps TRBD2 as D (5 bases). The CDR3 runs 14 residues. Germline CDR1 reads SGHAT; CDR2 reads FQNNGV. Trimming shortened V by 1 base and J by 5 bases, and 10 bases separated the two germline ends. CDR3 protein: CASSLGGSRDTQYF. CDR3 DNA sequence: TGTGCCAGCAGCTTAGGAGGGTCCAGAGATACGCAGTATTTT.

This clonotype was seen at least ten times. V is TRBV5-1 and J is TRBJ1-2, with D tentatively TRBD1 (5 bases). The CDR3 extends over 16 amino acids. The germline CDR1 and CDR2 sequences are SGHRS and YFSETQ. The V and J ends lost 0 bases and 7 bases respectively, with 19 bases between them. This CDR3 is CASSLANGRAPGGYTF. CDR3 DNA: TGCGCCAGCAGCTTGGCAAATGGCAGGGCTCCCGGTGGCTACACCTTC.

This clonotype was seen repeatedly, ten times or more. The chain has TRBV4-2 and TRBJ1-6, with D tentatively TRBD1 (5 bases). The V and J ends lost 4 bases and 7 bases respectively, with 23 bases between them. Per germline, CDR1 LGHNA and CDR2 YNFKEQ. The CDR3 totals 18 residues. The CDR3 DNA follows: TGTGCCAGCAGCCCGATCCGGGCGGGGGAGGTGGCAAATTCACCCCTCCACTTT. It codes for CASSPIRAGEVANSPLHF.

The chain uses TRBV20-1 and TRBJ2-5, with 7 bases aligning to TRBD1. With V trimmed by 6 bases and J by 5 bases, 15 bases remained unmatched. The CDR3 extends over 15 amino acids. Germline V CDR1 and CDR2: DFQATT, SNEGSKA (reference sequence). CDR3 amino acids: CSAIPARGPAETQYF. CDR3 sequence (DNA): TGCAGTGCCATCCCGGCTAGGGGGCCGGCGGAGACCCAGTACTTC.

The chain uses TRBV5-1 and TRBJ2-7; tentative D call: TRBD2 (5 bases). The V gene lost 2 bases and the J gene lost 6 bases, with 9 bases spanning the gap. Germline CDR1 is SGHRS and CDR2 is YFSETQ. The CDR3 has 12 residues. The CDR3 nucleotides read TGCGCCAGCAGCTTAGAGGGTGTCGAGCAGTACTTC. This gives the protein CASSLEGVEQYF. The variable domain in full, completed from reference TRBV5-1 and TRBJ2-7, reads KAGVTQTPRYLIKTRGQQVTLSCSPISGHRSVSWYQQTPGQGLQFLFEYFSETQRNKGNFPGRFSGRQFSNSRSEMNVSTLELGDSALYLCASSLEGVEQYFGPGTRLTVT.

The chain links TRBV29-1 to TRBJ2-3; TRBD2 aligns across 10 bases. This CDR3 has 15 amino acids. Germline values: CDR1 SQVTM, CDR2 ANQGSEA. V lost 5 bases and J lost 5; bases outside the gene matches: 10. CDR3 region: CSVSGVVAGGDTQYF. In DNA form, the CDR3 reads TGCAGCGTTTCTGGGGTCGTAGCGGGGGGAGATACGCAGTATTTT.

This clonotype was detected a few times. The chain uses TRBV7-3 and TRBJ2-1; D might be TRBD1 (6 bases). The CDR3 totals 15 residues. The V and J ends lost 1 base and 4 bases respectively, with 11 bases between them. Looked up from germline, CDR1 is SGHTA and CDR2 is FQGTGA. CDR3 region: CASSLIGQGYNEQFF. The CDR3 DNA reads TGTGCCAGCAGCTTAATAGGGCAGGGGTACAATGAGCAGTTCTTC.

This clonotype came up a few times. V and J are TRBV12-3 or TRBV12-4 and TRBJ1-4, with D uncertain. V was cut by 9 bases and J by 0 bases, with 11 bases left in between. The CDR3 is made up of 14 amino acids. CDR3 protein: CASFGSATNEKLFF. DNA of the CDR3: TGTGCCAGTTTTGGGTCCGCAACTAATGAAAAACTGTTTTTT.

This clonotype has just a few counts. V gene TRBV7-7 combines with J gene TRBJ1-1; D possibly corresponds to TRBD1 (5 bases). Germline V gives CDR1 SSHAT, CDR2 FNYEAQ (reference sequence). The CDR3 runs to 13 residues. Trimming stripped 3 bases from V and 3 bases from J, with 8 bases between. The CDR3 DNA reads as TGTGCCAGCAGCTTGGGGCCGGACACTGAAGCTTTCTTT. Translating it yields CASSLGPDTEAFF. Drawing the rest from reference TRBV7-7 and TRBJ1-1, the complete variable domain is GAGVSQSPRYKVTKRGQDVTLRCDPISSHATLYWYQQALGQGPEFLTYFNYEAQPDKSGLPSDRFSAERPEGSISTLTIQRTEQRDSAMYRCASSLGPDTEAFFGQGTRLTVV.